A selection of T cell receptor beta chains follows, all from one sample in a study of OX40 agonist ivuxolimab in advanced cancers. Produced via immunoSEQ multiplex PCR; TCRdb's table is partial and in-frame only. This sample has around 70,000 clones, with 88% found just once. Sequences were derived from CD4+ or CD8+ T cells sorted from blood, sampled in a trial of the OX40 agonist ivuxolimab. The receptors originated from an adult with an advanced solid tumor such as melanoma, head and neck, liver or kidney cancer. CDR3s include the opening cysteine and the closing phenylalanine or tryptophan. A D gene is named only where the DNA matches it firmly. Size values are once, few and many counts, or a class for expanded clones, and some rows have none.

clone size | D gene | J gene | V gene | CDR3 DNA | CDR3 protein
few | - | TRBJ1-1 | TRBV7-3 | TGTGCCAGCAGCCCCTATGCCGGGATTGAAGCTTTCTTT | CASSPYAGIEAFF
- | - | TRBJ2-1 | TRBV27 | TGTGCCAGCAGTAGACTGAACTACAATGAGCAGTTCTTC | CASSRLNYNEQFF
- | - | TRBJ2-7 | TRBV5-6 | TGTGCCAGCAGCTCGGAGGGGATTTTCACCTACGAGCAGTACTTC | CASSSEGIFTYEQYF
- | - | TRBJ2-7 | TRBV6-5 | TGTGCCAGCAGTTACACACCGTTCTCCTACGAGCAGTACTTC | CASSYTPFSYEQYF
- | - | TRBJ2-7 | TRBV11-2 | TGTGCCAGCAGCTTCCCCGAAGGAGGCTCCTACGAGCAGTACTTC | CASSFPEGGSYEQYF
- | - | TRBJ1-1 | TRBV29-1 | TGCAGCGTTGAGGGACGGACCACTGAAGCTTTCTTT | CSVEGRTTEAFF
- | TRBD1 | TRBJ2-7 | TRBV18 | TGTGCCAGCTCACGCTCCGGGACAGGGGACGAGCAGTACTTC | CASSRSGTGDEQYF
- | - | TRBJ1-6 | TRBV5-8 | TGTGCCAGCAGCTTGGAAGGGCTCGGGTATAATTCACCCCTCCACTTT | CASSLEGLGYNSPLHF
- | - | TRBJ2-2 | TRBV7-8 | TGTGCCAGCAACAGGCGGGGTGAGGACACCGGGGAGCTGTTTTTT | CASNRRGEDTGELFF
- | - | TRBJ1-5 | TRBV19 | TGTGCCAGTAGTATGGGCCCCGGGGAGAATCAGCCCCAGCATTTT | CASSMGPGENQPQHF
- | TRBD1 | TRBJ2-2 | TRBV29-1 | TGCAGCGGCGGACAGGGGAACACCGGGGAGCTGTTTTTT | CSGGQGNTGELFF
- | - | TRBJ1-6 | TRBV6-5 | TGTGCCAGCAGGGGGGAGAATAATTCACCCCTCCACTTT | CASRGENNSPLHF
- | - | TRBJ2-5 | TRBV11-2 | TGTGCCAGCAGCTTAGTTGTCAGCCTGGGGCAAGAGACCCAGTACTTC | CASSLVVSLGQETQYF
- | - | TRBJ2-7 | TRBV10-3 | TGTGCCATCAAAGGGACGGAGCCTTACGAGCAGTACTTC | CAIKGTEPYEQYF
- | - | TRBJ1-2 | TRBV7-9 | TGTGCCAGCAGCTTGCGCGGGTTTGATGGAGGCTACACCTTC | CASSLRGFDGGYTF
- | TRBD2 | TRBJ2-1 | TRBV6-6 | TGTGCCAGCAGTACCGCTAGCGGGAGTTACAATGAGCAGTTCTTC | CASSTASGSYNEQFF
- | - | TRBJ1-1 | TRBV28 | TGTGCCAGCAGTTTACCCGGACAGCCGAACACTGAAGCTTTCTTT | CASSLPGQPNTEAFF
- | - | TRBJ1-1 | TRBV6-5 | TGTGCCAGCAGTTACAGAGGGACGGCCCACACTGAAGCTTTCTTT | CASSYRGTAHTEAFF
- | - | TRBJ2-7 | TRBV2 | TGTGCCAGCAGTAAGGACCCCCCCAGGAGCTCCTACGAGCAGTACTTC | CASSKDPPRSSYEQYF
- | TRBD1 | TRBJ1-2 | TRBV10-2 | TGCGCCAGCAGTGAGGGCAGGGGGCTTACCTATGGCTACACCTTC | CASSEGRGLTYGYTF
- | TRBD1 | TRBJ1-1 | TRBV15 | TGTGCCACCAGCAGTGCCACAGGGGGTCCCAGGAACACTGAAGCTTTCTTT | CATSSATGGPRNTEAFF
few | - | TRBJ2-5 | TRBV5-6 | TGTGCCAGCAGCCCCGCACTCAGACGAAAGCAAGAGACCCAGTACTTC | CASSPALRRKQETQYF
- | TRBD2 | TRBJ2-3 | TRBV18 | TGTGCCAGCTCACTAGCGGGAGTGGGCACAGATACGCAGTATTTT | CASSLAGVGTDTQYF
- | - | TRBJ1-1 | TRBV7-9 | TGTGCCAGCAGCTTAGGCACGAACACTGAAGCTTTCTTT | CASSLGTNTEAFF
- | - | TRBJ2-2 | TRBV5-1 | TGCGCCAGCAGACGGACAGCGGCGAACACCGGGGAGCTGTTTTTT | CASRRTAANTGELFF